The entry below gives a single T cell receptor (beta chain) sequence along with its context. This sample is drawn from a study of blood T cell repertoires in COVID-19. Germline-derived CDR1 and CDR2 are MRHNA and SNTAGT. V shed 4 bases and J 2 bases; nucleotides not matched to a gene: 3. The CDR3 runs to 14 residues. Under the authors' procedure: Estimation of nucleated cell counts was performed using reference gene primer amplification. TCRdb keeps only in-frame clones here, not all; method: immunoSEQ multiplex PCR. V and J calls and clone size are as listed in that table; D and trimming were resolved from the DNA. The sample has 200,000 or so clones; approximately 80% are singletons. Categorization into cohorts depended on clinical history that participants reported.

The sequenced sample was PBMCs or T cells enriched from blood (not recorded which). This rearrangement joins TRBV6-4 to TRBJ2-3; 7 bases are shared with TRBD2. This TCR was recovered from a woman aged 40 to 50 with acute COVID-19. CDR3 nucleotide sequence: TGTGCCAGCAGTGTGGCGGGGGACACAGATACGCAGTATTTT. As protein: CASSVAGDTDTQYF.